Listed below are T cell receptor beta chains from one sample, sequenced in a study of T-cell memory formation after mild COVID-19. TCRdb reprocessed the 5' RACE reads with MiXCR, giving one entry per CDR3 protein. The sample includes roughly 580,000 distinct CDR3 sequences, approximately 18% seen only once; the top ten take around 11%. Sequencing used PBMCs or a T cell subset sorted from them (not recorded which). These receptors originate from an adult woman who had mild COVID-19 (a few samples of this study predate the infection). Cell type and time point are not known. CDR3s include the opening cysteine and the closing phenylalanine or tryptophan. The D gene is left open where the match is weak. Part of the rows lack a size; the others show once, few, many or a class for expanded clones.

d_gene	v_gene	j_gene	abundance	CDR3nt	CDR3aa
.	TRBV4-3	TRBJ1-1	few	TGCGCCAGCAGCCAAGATTGGATCACTGAAGCTTTCTTT	CASSQDWITEAFF
TRBD1	TRBV6-2/TRBV6-3	TRBJ2-2	.	TGTGCCAGCAGCCACCCTCTGGGACAGTCAATAAACACCGGGGAGCTGTTTTTT	CASSHPLGQSINTGELFF
.	TRBV29-1	TRBJ2-5	few	TGCAGCGTTGAATGGCAGGGGTTTCGTTGGCGGGTTTTC	CSVEWQGFRWRVF
.	TRBV2	TRBJ1-5	few	TGTGCCAGCAGTCTATTTCGGGATCAGCCCCAGCATTTT	CASSLFRDQPQHF
.	TRBV18	TRBJ1-2	few	TGTGCCAGCTCACCAGACATTAACTATGGCTACACCTTC	CASSPDINYGYTF
TRBD1	TRBV12-3/TRBV12-4	TRBJ1-2	few	TGTGCCAGCACCCCGGGACAGGGGCGAGGCTACACCTTC	CASTPGQGRGYTF
.	TRBV29-1	TRBJ2-2	few	TGCAGCGTTGAAGGCGGATCTGGGACCGGGGAGCTGTTTTTT	CSVEGGSGTGELFF
.	TRBV5-5	TRBJ2-7	.	TGTGCCAGCAGCGAACAGCCTCGAGTTTACGAGCAGTACTTC	CASSEQPRVYEQYF
.	TRBV30	TRBJ2-2	.	TGTGCCTGGAGTGTGTTAAGCCGTCCCGGGGAGCTGTTTTTT	CAWSVLSRPGELFF
TRBD1	TRBV6-2/TRBV6-3	TRBJ1-5	once	TGTGCCAGCAGCCCGGACAGGGGGCGAAATCAGCCCCAGCATTTT	CASSPDRGRNQPQHF
.	TRBV7-9	TRBJ1-1	few	TGTGCCAGCAGCTTATTTACGGGTGAAGCTTTCTTT	CASSLFTGEAFF